The clone carrying this T cell receptor (beta chain) came up a few times. The antigen remains unidentified. An equimolar mix of two oligonucleotides served as the beta constant-region primer for TRBC1 and TRBC2. The ligated cDNA underwent four PCR rounds using SP2 and nested alpha and beta constant-region primers. TCRdb independently ran MiXCR on the UMI-ligation and nested PCR reads; one entry per CDR3 protein. In the table there are about 160,000 distinct CDR3 sequences, 20% to 25% of which are singletons. J was trimmed by 5 bases and V by 4 bases; bases with no gene match: 7. There are 17 residues in the CDR3. CDR1 is SGDLS, CDR2 YYNGEE, per germline. The sample comes from a study of naive and memory T cell subsets. Study-level results: A few larger clonotypes appeared in naive repertoires, especially CD8, possibly memory cells re-expressing CD45RA.

The sequencing sample was made of naive CD4+ T cells from blood. The V and J genes are TRBV9 and TRBJ2-2; TRBD2 aligns across 14 bases. The receptor was derived from a human donor in good health. CDR3 nucleotide sequence: TGTGCCAGCAGCATAGGGACTAGCGGGAGTGGTACCGGGGAGCTGTTTTTT. It is translated as CASSIGTSGSGTGELFF.